The sequence of this TCR beta chain was determined in a study of CD8 T cells in Susac syndrome (dated by TCRdb to about 2019). At the level of the whole study: Of the Susac syndrome patients who were sequenced, five or six had clinically active disease and roughly eight were in clinical remission. Susac syndrome patients were therapy-naive, on corticosteroids (some also receiving IVIg), or on IVIg alone at blood withdrawal. The study used repertoire sequencing to test whether antigen drove CD8+ T cell activation and differentiation in Susac syndrome. The paper as a whole reports these results and caveats: The number of individuals in the TCR sequencing and HLA analysis was recognized as being relatively small. In patients with Susac syndrome, the CD4+ T cell repertoire showed no detectable clonal expansion.

RNA was extracted using the RNeasy kit, and about 0.45 to 1 ug of the RNA was reverse transcribed with random hexamers. The immunoSEQ multiplex PCR assay, covering 54 Vbeta and 13 Jbeta segments, was used to amplify TCR beta CDR3 regions. To correct PCR amplification bias, a synthetic template baseline was used for both primer optimization and computational correction. As for the authors' bioinformatics: Only productive sequences were kept, with reads annotated to V, D and J genes according to IMGT and analyzed in immunoSEQ Analyzer. To calculate clonality, Shannon entropy was normalized by log2 of the number of productive unique sequences and then subtracted from one. For each patient and control, public and private clones were evaluated among the 100 most prevalent clones. A clone was defined as Susac-specific if it was absent from the healthy and MS cohorts, from some 980 published viral clones and from other ImmuneACCESS disease sequences. TCRdb redid the processing of the public reads, applying fastp at Q25 and MiXCR, and retained in-frame beta chains. Here each entry gathers all rows of one CDR3 protein and keeps the most common genes and DNA. None of the V and J calls come from the authors' own analysis; TCRdb made them. The sample data list 55,000 to 80,000 distinct CDR3 sequences, and roughly 93% of these were observed just once. The ten largest make up roughly 0.16% of the sample.

Trimmed from V: 1 base; trimmed from J: 5 bases; junction bases lacking a gene match: 8. From a lookup of the germline V gene (reference sequence), CDR1 and CDR2 are DFQATT and SNEGSKA. Taken from cysteine to phenylalanine, the CDR3 has 15 residues. CDR3 DNA only is kept here, 45 bases in frame from base 1. Worth noting for this clonotype: This receptor's antigen is unknown. No base quality values were provided; no much bigger clone lies one nucleotide off.

Peripheral blood CD8+ and CD4+ T cells from healthy donors, Susac syndrome patients and multiple sclerosis patients were profiled by high-throughput TCR beta sequencing. The Susac syndrome patients fulfilled recently defined diagnostic criteria for either definite or probable disease. Bulk CD8+ and CD4+ T cells were purified magnetically by negative isolation, whereas CD8+ TEMRA cells were enriched by FACS. Blood was collected in EDTA tubes and processed within 24 hours, with PBMCs isolated through density gradient centrifugation. PBMCs intended for TCR sequencing were cryopreserved in liquid nitrogen and thawed later in a water bath at 37 degrees C. Purity of sorted or isolated CD4+, CD8+ and CD8+ TEMRA cells was at least 90%.

Sequencing was done on a sample of CD4+ T cells from PBMCs. The receptor chain draws on TRBV20-1 and TRBJ2-5, and 9 bases in between align with TRBD2. The TCR originated in a human donor with Susac syndrome. The DNA sequence is as follows: TGCAGTGCTAGAGTTAGCGGGGGAGGAGATGAGACCCAGTACTTC. Translation gives CSARVSGGGDETQYF.